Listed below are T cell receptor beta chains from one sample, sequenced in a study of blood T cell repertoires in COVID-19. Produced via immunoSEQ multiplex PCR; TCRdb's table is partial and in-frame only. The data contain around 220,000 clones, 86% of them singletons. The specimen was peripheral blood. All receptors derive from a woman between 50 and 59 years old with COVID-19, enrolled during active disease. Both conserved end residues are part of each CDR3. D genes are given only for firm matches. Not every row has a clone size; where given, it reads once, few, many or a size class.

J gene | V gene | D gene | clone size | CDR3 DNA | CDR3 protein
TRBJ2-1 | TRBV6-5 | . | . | TGTGCCAGCCAAGGGGCGTACAATGAGCAGTTCTTC | CASQGAYNEQFF
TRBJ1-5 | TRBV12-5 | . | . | TGTGCTAGTGCCCCACTCGATCAGCCCCAGCATTTT | CASAPLDQPQHF
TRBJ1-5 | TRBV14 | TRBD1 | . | TGTGCCAGCAGCCCGCCTGGGGGACAGGGGGTAAGGTCGAGCAATCAGCCCCAGCATTTT | CASSPPGGQGVRSSNQPQHF
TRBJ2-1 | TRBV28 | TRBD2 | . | TGTGCCAGCAGTTTCGCGGGGAGGGTATACAATGAGCAGTTCTTC | CASSFAGRVYNEQFF
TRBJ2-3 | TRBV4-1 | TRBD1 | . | TGCGCCAGCAGCCAAGCAGGGGACAGGGTCACAGATACGCAGTATTTT | CASSQAGDRVTDTQYF
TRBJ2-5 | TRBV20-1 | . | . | TGCAGTGCAGCGCAGCCAGAGACCCAGTACTTC | CSAAQPETQYF
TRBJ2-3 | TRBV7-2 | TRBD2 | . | TGTGCCAGCAGCTCCTGGACTAGCGGGGGCCGGAAGGACACAGATACGCAGTATTTT | CASSSWTSGGRKDTDTQYF
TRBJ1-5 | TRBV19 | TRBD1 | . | TGTGCCAGTAGTAGTTCTGCAGGGGGCGATCAGCCCCAGCATTTT | CASSSSAGGDQPQHF
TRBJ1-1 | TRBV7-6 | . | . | TGTGCCAGCTCGGGGTCCAACACTGAAGCTTTCTTT | CASSGSNTEAFF
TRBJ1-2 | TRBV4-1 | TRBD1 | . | TGCGCCAGCAGCCAAGATCCCTTGAGAGGGACAGGGGCTTACGATGGCTACACCTTC | CASSQDPLRGTGAYDGYTF
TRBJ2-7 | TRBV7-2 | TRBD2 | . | TGTGCCAGCGTCGACCGGCGGGGGGGCCACGAGCAGTACTTC | CASVDRRGGHEQYF
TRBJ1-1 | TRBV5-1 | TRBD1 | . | TGCGCCAGCAGGGAGGGACAGTCAAACACTGAAGCTTTCTTT | CASREGQSNTEAFF
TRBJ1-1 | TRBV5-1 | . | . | TGCGCCAGCAGCTTGGCCCCGTACACTGAAGCTTTCTTT | CASSLAPYTEAFF
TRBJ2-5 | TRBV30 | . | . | TGTGCCTGGACCCCGCAGGGTCTCGAAGAGACCCAGTACTTC | CAWTPQGLEETQYF
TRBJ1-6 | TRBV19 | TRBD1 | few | TGTGCCAGTACCAGGACAGGGGATAATTCACCCCTCCACTTT | CASTRTGDNSPLHF
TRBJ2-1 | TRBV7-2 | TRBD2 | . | TGTGCCAGCAGCTTAGGGCGGGGGGGCGAGCAGTTCTTC | CASSLGRGGEQFF
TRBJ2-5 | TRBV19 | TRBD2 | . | TGTGCCAGTAGTATGTCGGGGTTAGCGGGTCCTTACCAAGAGACCCAGTACTTC | CASSMSGLAGPYQETQYF
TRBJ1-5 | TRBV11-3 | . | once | TGTGCCAGCAGCTTAGGAGGTCCGGGAAATCAGCCCCAGCATTTT | CASSLGGPGNQPQHF
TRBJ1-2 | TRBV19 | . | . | TGTGCCAGTACCCTGGAGGGAAGAGGGTATGGCTACACCTTC | CASTLEGRGYGYTF
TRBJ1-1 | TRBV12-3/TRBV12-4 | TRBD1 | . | TGTGCCAGCAGTTCGAGGCAGGGGGGTGAAGCTTTCTTT | CASSSRQGGEAFF
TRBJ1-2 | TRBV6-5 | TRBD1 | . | TGTGTCTTGGACAGGGGTGACTATGGCTACACCTTC | CVLDRGDYGYTF
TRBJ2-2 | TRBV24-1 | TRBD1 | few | TGTGCCTCTGGGACAGCCGCGAACACCGGGGAGCTGTTTTTT | CASGTAANTGELFF
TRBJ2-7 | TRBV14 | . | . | TGTGCCAGCAGCCAAGATTCGGGACTGACTCGACCTATCGTAGAGCAGTACTTC | CASSQDSGLTRPIVEQYF
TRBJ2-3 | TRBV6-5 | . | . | TGTGCCAGCAGTCGGGGGTATACGCAGTATTTT | CASSRGYTQYF
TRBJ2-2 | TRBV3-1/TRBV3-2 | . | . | TGTGCCAGCAGCCAAGGCGGCACGAACACCGGGGAGCTGTTTTTT | CASSQGGTNTGELFF
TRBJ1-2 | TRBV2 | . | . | TGTGCCAGCAGAACAGGGATTTATGGCTACACCTTC | CASRTGIYGYTF
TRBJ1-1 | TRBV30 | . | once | TGTGCCTGGAGTGTTCTGAGGGCTGAAGCTTTCTTT | CAWSVLRAEAFF